Sequencing of this T cell receptor (beta chain) was carried out in a study of blood T cell repertoires in COVID-19. Turning to the study itself: The cDNA or gDNA used as material had been derived from T cells, B-cell-depleted T cells, or PBMCs.

This CDR3 has 18 residues. J was trimmed by 10 bases and V by 0 bases; bases with no gene match: 17. Germline-derived CDR1 and CDR2 are SGHRS and YFSETQ. TCRdb's table, derived via immunoSEQ multiplex PCR, lists solely in-frame clones and lacks some. Of 200,000 or so clones in the sample, about nine tenths were seen once. The genes are TRBV5-1 and TRBJ2-1, with 9 bases identical to TRBD2. Sequencing was done on a sample of peripheral blood. The receptor comes from a man older than 75 with acute or convalescent COVID-19. The CDR3 bases are TGCGCCAGCAGCTTGGTGGGGGGCCTGCGAGCGGGAGGTAACGAGCAGTTCTTC. Protein: CASSLVGGLRAGGNEQFF.